The sequence of this TCR beta chain was determined in a study of blood T cell repertoires in COVID-19. Overall study: Sites across the United States, Italy and Spain contributed samples from acute and convalescent COVID-19.

Authors' processing steps: Quantification of nucleated cells was approximated via reference gene primer amplification. Data came from immunoSEQ multiplex PCR; TCRdb stores just in-frame clones and leaves some out. The V and J calls and the clone size are those of that table, but D and trimming were determined from the DNA. Of around 230,000 clones listed, over 70% are singletons. CDR3 length: 13 amino acids. Deletions cut 7 bases from V and 9 bases from J, with 16 bases between. Sequencing input: peripheral blood. V and J are TRBV12-3 or TRBV12-4 and TRBJ1-5; D perhaps matches TRBD1 (6 bases). This receptor was obtained from a woman of 80 years or more with acute or convalescent COVID-19. This CDR3 reads CASKRTAGGPQHF. CDR3 in DNA: TGTGCCAGCAAACGGACAGCGGGAGGGCCCCAGCATTTT.